This T cell receptor beta chain stems from a study of graft-versus-host responses after intestinal transplantation. Study at large: Every transplant recipient was induced with anti-thymocyte globulin, then maintained on tacrolimus and steroids for approximately three years.

Broader study findings: Allograft graft-versus-host to host-versus-graft clonal ratios ran high in patients with graft-donor T cell macrochimerism. Maximum circulating GvH clone levels tracked with early post-transplant HvG decreases.

Graft tissue processing released intraepithelial and lamina propria lymphocytes. Concerning this clone itself: The antigen remains unidentified.

With 2 bases clipped from V and 5 bases from J, the junction kept 5 bases outside the gene matches. The CDR3 consists of 15 residues. Germline values: CDR1 SGHDT, CDR2 YYEEEE. Only in-frame clones appear in the TCRdb table, and some are missing; sequencing was by immunoSEQ multiplex PCR. The sample has roughly 1,000 clones; 84% are singletons. The receptor's source is a human patient who received an intestinal transplant, so some T cells may come from the graft donor. The rearrangement uses TRBV5-6 and TRBJ2-1, with 9 bases lining up with TRBD2. The specimen was ileum tissue, collected around 3.5 months after intestinal transplant. CDR3 coding DNA: TGTGCCAGCAGCTTCCCGGTAGCGGGGGACAATGAGCAGTTCTTC. It encodes CASSFPVAGDNEQFF. Full variable domain (missing parts from reference TRBV5-6 and TRBJ2-1): DAGVTQSPTHLIKTRGQQVTLRCSPKSGHDTVSWYQQALGQGPQFIFQYYEEEERQRGNFPDRFSGHQFPNYSSELNVNALLLGDSALYLCASSFPVAGDNEQFFGPGTRLTVL.